This T cell receptor beta chain was found in a study of T cell responses to AZD1222 COVID-19 vaccine. Whole-study findings and limits: Spike-specific TCR breadth rose after two AZD1222 doses, and depth rose as well. Repertoire collection took place solely once the T cell response had peaked. The donor cohort was predominantly white British with a female majority, and clonal diversity may have been underestimated.

V lost 7 bases and J lost 0, with 18 bases in between. The CDR3 length is 16 residues. Germline CDR1 is WSHSY and CDR2 is SAAADI. The repertoire was sequenced with immunoSEQ multiplex PCR; TCRdb's copy has only in-frame clones and lacks some. The sample has just over 90,000 clones, 80% to 90% seen once. Comments on this clone: Antigen: not known.

Second doses at about 4 or about 12 weeks were pooled. The receptor's source is an adult who received the AZD1222 COVID-19 vaccine. Source: peripheral blood, taken 28 days after the second AZD1222 dose. The chain combines TRBV10-2 with TRBJ1-1, with a weak D call TRBD1 (5 bases). The CDR3 spells CASTGRGRTMNTEAFF. The DNA of the CDR3 is TGCGCCAGCACCGGAAGGGGCAGAACCATGAACACTGAAGCTTTCTTT.